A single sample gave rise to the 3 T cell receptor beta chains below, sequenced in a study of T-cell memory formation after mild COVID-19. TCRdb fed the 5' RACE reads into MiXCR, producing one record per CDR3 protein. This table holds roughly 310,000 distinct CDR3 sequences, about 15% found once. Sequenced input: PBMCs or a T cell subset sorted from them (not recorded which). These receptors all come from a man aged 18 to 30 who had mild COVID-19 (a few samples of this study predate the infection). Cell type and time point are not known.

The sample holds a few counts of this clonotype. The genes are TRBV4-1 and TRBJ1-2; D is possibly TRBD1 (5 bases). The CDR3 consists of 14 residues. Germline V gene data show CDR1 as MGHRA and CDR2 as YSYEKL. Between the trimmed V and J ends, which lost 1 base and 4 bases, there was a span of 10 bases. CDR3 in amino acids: CASSQARQPYGYTF. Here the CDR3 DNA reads TGCGCCAGCAGCCAAGCCCGACAGCCCTATGGCTACACCTTC.

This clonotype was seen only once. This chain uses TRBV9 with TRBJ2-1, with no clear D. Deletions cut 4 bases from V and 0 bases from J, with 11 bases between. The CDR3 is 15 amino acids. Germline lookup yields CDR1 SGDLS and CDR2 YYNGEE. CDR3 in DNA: TGTGCCAGCAGCCCGGACCCCCTCTCCTACAATGAGCAGTTCTTC. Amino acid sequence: CASSPDPLSYNEQFF.

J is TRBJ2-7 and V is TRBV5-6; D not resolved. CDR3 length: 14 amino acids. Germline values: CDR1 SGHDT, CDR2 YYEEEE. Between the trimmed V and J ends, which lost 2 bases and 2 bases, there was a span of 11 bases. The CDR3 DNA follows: TGTGCCAGCAGCTTCTGGAACAGAGCCTACGAGCAGTACTTC. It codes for CASSFWNRAYEQYF.